This T cell receptor beta chain was identified in a study of T-cell memory formation after mild COVID-19 (dated by TCRdb to the early 2020s). About the investigation overall: TCR sequence clusters from the two donors were found to be largely donor specific. T-cell clones expanding and contracting after mild COVID-19 in a couple of donors were tracked by longitudinal TCRalpha and TCRbeta repertoire sequencing. Two young, previously healthy adult volunteers, one female and one male, were included in the cohort.

Ficoll-Paque density gradient centrifugation was the method used to isolate PBMCs. This clonotype was seen more than once but under ten times. The antigen it recognizes is unknown. It has no much larger one-base neighbor in the sample; base qualities were not kept. TCRdb shows the sequencer as Illumina NovaSeq 6000. Using 5'RACE with constant-segment primers, TCRalpha and TCRbeta cDNA libraries were constructed, with sample barcodes and unique molecular identifiers added in the process. RNA was extracted from every sample with Trizol reagent. Libraries were amplified in two PCR steps, with a second sample barcode and Illumina TruSeq adapters added in the second step. Sequencing of the libraries was done on an Illumina NovaSeq, producing 2 x 150 bp paired-end reads. As for the original processing: Demultiplexing of reads and collapsing into UMI-guided consensus sequences were performed with migec v1.2.7. Using mixcr v2.1.11, the UMI consensuses were aligned to TRA and TRB V and J templates and assembled into clonotypes. Expanded or contracted clonotypes were those called significant by both edgeR and NoisET, with noise models trained on biological replicates. edgeR calls used a false discovery rate-adjusted p below 0.01 and a log2 fold-change threshold of 1. As an exploratory analysis of dynamics, max-normalized trajectories of the 1000 most abundant clonotypes were examined by PCA with hierarchical clustering. Separately sequenced CD4+ and CD8+ repertoires were used to assign the CD4 or CD8 phenotype of responding clones. TCRdb ran its own pipeline on the public reads, namely fastp trimming at Q25 and MiXCR clone calling, and kept in-frame beta chains. Entries that share a CDR3 protein sequence are merged under the most common genes and DNA. TCRdb's processing, not the authors', yielded these V and J calls. This sample gives about 190,000 distinct CDR3 sequences in total; around 17% of them show up just once. The ten largest clones represent roughly 2.4% of the sample.

Study-wide findings and limitations: Contracting CD4+ clones turned up mainly in the CM and EM memory subsets, whereas EMRA was where CD8+ clones were enriched. The study covered only two mild cases, and larger cohorts including severe cases with pre-infection samples were considered necessary. The second-wave clones that peaked on day 37 were not confirmed to be SARS-CoV-2 specific. Clones that contracted from day 15 to 85 showed balanced CD4/CD8 phenotypes, whereas a second wave of clones that expanded from day 15 to 37 leaned towards CD4+. Some responding clones were detected in pre-infection memory, suggesting pre-existing cross-reactive memory T cells joined the SARS-CoV-2 response.

From its cysteine to its phenylalanine, the CDR3 spans 17 amino acids. Just the 51-base CDR3 DNA is kept, in frame starting at base 1. Reading the germline V gene gives CDR1 SGHRS and CDR2 YFSETQ. Here V drops 0 bases and J drops 2 bases, and the junction holds 9 bases not matched to any gene. The chain couples TRBV5-1 to TRBJ2-7; 9 nucleotides in the junction match TRBD1. This sequence originates from an adult woman who had mild COVID-19 (a few samples of this study predate the infection). The sample titles of this study are shuffled in the database, so cell type and time point are left out; the donor was told from shared clones. The sample was PBMCs or a T cell subset sorted from them (not recorded which). The DNA sequence is TGCGCCAGCAGCTTGGTATTGGATCGGGACAGGGCCTACGAGCAGTACTTC. This translates into CASSLVLDRDRAYEQYF.